This TCR beta chain is from a study of blood T cell repertoires in COVID-19. The wider study: T cells, B-cell-depleted T cells, or PBMCs supplied cDNA or gDNA.

TCRdb's copy holds only in-frame clones and misses some; the assay was immunoSEQ multiplex PCR. Here the sample spans about 230,000 clones, roughly 86% being singletons. Clinical histories supplied by participants themselves formed the basis of cohort assignment. Germline assignment: CDR1 SEHNR and CDR2 FQNEAQ (reference sequence). The length of the CDR3 is 15 residues. V dropped 4 bases and J dropped 8 bases, with 20 bases sitting between them. This receptor was identified in a woman aged 30 to 39 with acute COVID-19. Sequencing was done on a sample of PBMCs or T cells enriched from blood (not recorded which). The V and J genes are TRBV7-9 and TRBJ1-2; D unresolved. DNA of the CDR3: TGTGCCAGCAGCTCTACAGAGTACTCCTCCTTAGGCTACACCTTC. Protein: CASSSTEYSSLGYTF. Complete variable domain (other parts from reference TRBV7-9 and TRBJ1-2): DTGVSQNPRHKITKRGQNVTFRCDPISEHNRLYWYRQTLGQGPEFLTYFQNEAQLEKSRLLSDRFSAERPKGSFSTLEIQRTEQGDSAMYLCASSSTEYSSLGYTFGSGTRLTVV.